This TCR beta chain was obtained from a study of T cells in Graves' hyperthyroidism and ophthalmopathy. Active moderate-to-severe ophthalmopathy, Clinical Activity Score at least 3, NOSPECS at least 4, under 3 months' duration. In making diagnoses, clinical symptoms, serum thyroxine and TRAb, thyroid ultrasound and orbital computed tomography were all used. The CDR3 regions of TCR beta were amplified from RNA transcripts. A set of HTBI primers served as the primers for a first-round RT-PCR of the TCR CDR3. TCRdb analysed the multiplex PCR reads with MiXCR anew, one entry per CDR3 protein. The sample carries 250,000 to 400,000 distinct CDR3 sequences, roughly 13% recorded once. This clonotype was seen many times. Its antigen is as yet unknown. Study results and caveats: Also found in blood were most expanded thyroid clonotypes above 0.001.

From germline, CDR1 is MDHEN and CDR2 SYDVKM. The J segment lost 2 bases and the V segment lost 8 bases, leaving 15 bases of the junction unmatched. The CDR3 spans 17 residues. The sequence derives from a woman aged 40 to 50 with Graves' ophthalmopathy. The chain links TRBV28 to TRBJ1-5, with 7 bases identical to TRBD1. Sequencing used blood. The CDR3 here is CASWKLNRGWGNQPQHF. The CDR3 bases are TGTGCCAGCTGGAAGCTTAACAGGGGATGGGGCAATCAGCCCCAGCATTTT.